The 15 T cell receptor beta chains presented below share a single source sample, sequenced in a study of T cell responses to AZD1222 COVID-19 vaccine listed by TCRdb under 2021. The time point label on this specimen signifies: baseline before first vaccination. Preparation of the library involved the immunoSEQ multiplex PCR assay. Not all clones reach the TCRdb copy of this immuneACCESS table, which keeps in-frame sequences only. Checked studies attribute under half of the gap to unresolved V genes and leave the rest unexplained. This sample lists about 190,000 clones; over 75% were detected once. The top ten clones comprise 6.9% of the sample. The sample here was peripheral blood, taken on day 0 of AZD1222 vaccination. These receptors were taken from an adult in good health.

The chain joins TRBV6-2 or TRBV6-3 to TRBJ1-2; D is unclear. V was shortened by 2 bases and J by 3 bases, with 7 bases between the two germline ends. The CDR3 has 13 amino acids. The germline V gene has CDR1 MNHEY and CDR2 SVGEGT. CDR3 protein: CASSYVQHYGYTF. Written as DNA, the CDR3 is TGTGCCAGCAGTTACGTACAGCACTATGGCTACACCTTC.

CDR3 amino acids: CSVRDGGETQYF. CDR3 in DNA: TGCAGCGTTCGAGATGGGGGGGAGACCCAGTACTTC. The rearrangement uses TRBV29-1 and TRBJ2-5, with a tentative D call TRBD2 (6 bases). The V end was cut by 5 bases, the J end by 5 bases, with 12 bases between. Germline CDR1 reads SQVTM; CDR2 reads ANQGSEA. The CDR3 sequence is 12 residues long.

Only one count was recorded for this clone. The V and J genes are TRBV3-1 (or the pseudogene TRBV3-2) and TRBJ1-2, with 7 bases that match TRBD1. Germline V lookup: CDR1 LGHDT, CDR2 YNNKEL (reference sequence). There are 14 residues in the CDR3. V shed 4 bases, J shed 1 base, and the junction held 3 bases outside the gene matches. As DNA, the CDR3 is TGTGCCAGCAGCCCTGGACAGGTTAACTATGGCTACACCTTC. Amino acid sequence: CASSPGQVNYGYTF.

The CDR3 spells CASSLVGSGELFF. In nucleotides, the CDR3 is TGTGCCAGCAGTTTGGTGGGTTCCGGGGAGCTGTTTTTT. V and J are TRBV6-5 and TRBJ2-2, with D unresolved. V lost 4 bases, J lost 6 bases, and 9 bases lay in between. The germline V gene has CDR1 MNHEY and CDR2 SVGAGI. The CDR3 is 13 amino acids.

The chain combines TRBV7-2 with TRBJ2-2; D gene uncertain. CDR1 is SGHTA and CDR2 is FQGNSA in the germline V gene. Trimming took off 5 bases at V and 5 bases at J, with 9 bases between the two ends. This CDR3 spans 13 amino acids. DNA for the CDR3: TGTGCCAGCAGCATTGGCCAGACCGGGGAGCTGTTTTTT. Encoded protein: CASSIGQTGELFF.

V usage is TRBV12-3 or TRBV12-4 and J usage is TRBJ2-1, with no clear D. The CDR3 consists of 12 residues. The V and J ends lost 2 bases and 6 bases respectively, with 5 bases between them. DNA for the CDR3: TGTGCCAGCAGTTTAAGCTTCAATGAGCAGTTCTTC. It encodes CASSLSFNEQFF.

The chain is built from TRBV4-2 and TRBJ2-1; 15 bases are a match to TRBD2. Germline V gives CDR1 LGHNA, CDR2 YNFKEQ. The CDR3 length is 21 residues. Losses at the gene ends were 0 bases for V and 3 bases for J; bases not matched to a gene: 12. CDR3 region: CASSQEIVGLAGGIYYNEQFF. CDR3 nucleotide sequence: TGTGCCAGCAGCCAAGAAATTGTGGGACTAGCGGGGGGAATCTACTACAATGAGCAGTTCTTC.

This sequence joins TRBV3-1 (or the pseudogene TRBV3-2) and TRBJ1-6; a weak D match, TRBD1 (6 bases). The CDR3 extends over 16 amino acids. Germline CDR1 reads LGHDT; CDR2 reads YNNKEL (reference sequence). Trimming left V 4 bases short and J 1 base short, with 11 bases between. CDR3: CASSPIQGSYNSPLHF. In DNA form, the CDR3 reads TGTGCCAGCAGCCCAATACAGGGATCCTATAATTCACCCCTCCACTTT.

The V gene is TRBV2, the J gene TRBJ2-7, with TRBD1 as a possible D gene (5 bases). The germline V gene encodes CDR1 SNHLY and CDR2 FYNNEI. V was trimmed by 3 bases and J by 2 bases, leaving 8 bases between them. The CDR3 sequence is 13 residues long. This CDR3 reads CASSDRVAYEQYF. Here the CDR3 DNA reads TGTGCCAGCAGTGACAGGGTTGCCTACGAGCAGTACTTC.

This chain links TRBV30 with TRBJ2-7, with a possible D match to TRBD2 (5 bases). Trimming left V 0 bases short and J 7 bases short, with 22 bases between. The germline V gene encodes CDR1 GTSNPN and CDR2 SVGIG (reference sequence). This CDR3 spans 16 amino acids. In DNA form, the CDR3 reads TGTGCCTGGAGTGTGCGGACCAGCGGACCATTTGTGGAGCAGTACTTC. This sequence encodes CAWSVRTSGPFVEQYF.

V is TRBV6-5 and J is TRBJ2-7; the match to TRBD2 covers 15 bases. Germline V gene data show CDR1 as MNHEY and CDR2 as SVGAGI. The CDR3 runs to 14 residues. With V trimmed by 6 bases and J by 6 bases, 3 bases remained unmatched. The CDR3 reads CASRPGLAGGEQYV. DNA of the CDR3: TGTGCCAGCAGACCGGGACTAGCGGGGGGCGAGCAGTACGTC.

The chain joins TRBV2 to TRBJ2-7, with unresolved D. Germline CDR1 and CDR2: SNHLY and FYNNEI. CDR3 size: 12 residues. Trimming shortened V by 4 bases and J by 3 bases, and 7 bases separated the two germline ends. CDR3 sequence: CASSVDRYEQYF. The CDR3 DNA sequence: TGTGCCAGCAGTGTGGACCGCTACGAGCAGTACTTC.

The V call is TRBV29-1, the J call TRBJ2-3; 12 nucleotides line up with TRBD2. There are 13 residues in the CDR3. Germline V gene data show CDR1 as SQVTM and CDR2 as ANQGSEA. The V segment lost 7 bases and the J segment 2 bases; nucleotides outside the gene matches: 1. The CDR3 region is CSGTSGDTDTQYF. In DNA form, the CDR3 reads TGCAGCGGGACTAGCGGGGACACAGATACGCAGTATTTT.

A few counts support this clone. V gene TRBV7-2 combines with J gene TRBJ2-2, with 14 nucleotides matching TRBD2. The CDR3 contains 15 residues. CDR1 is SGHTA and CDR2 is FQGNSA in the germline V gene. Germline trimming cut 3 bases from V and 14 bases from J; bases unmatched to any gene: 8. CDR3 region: CASSFPTSGGAVLFF. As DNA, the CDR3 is TGTGCCAGCAGCTTCCCGACTAGCGGGGGGGCGGTACTGTTTTTT.

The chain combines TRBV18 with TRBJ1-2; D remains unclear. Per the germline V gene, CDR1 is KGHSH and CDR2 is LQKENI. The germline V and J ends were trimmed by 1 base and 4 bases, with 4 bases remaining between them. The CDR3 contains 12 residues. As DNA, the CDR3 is TGTGCCAGCTCACCACTGGGCTATGGCTACACCTTC. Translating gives CASSPLGYGYTF.